The 21 T cell receptor beta chains below all came from one sample that was sequenced in a study of shared clonotypes between healthy human individuals. Produced via immunoSEQ multiplex PCR; TCRdb's table is partial and in-frame only. Of some 2 million clones listed, about 95% were seen once; the top ten hold around 1.1%. As defined, naive CD8 cells were CD45RO-negative and positively selected for CCR7, with terminally differentiated effector memory CD45RA+ cells excluded. The sequencing input was naive CD8+ T cells sorted from blood. The source of these receptors is a man between 18 and 35 years old in good health.

The chain links TRBV2 to TRBJ2-5; 9 bases are a match to TRBD2. Germline CDR1 and CDR2: SNHLY and FYNNEI. CDR3 length equals 18 residues. V shed 3 bases and J 4 bases; nucleotides not matched to a gene: 15. DNA for the CDR3: TGTGCCAGCAGTGATTACCCCCCGGGAGCGGGAGGAGGAGAGACCCAGTACTTC. This gives the protein CASSDYPPGAGGGETQYF.

V gene TRBV2 combines with J gene TRBJ1-2, with 10 bases fitting TRBD1. J gave up 5 bases and V 11 bases, and 11 bases lay outside the gene matches. The V gene's germline CDR1 is SNHLY and CDR2 FYNNEI. The CDR3 totals 14 residues. The CDR3, as DNA: TGTGCCGGGCAACCGGGACAGGGGCATTATGGCTACACCTTC. It translates to CAGQPGQGHYGYTF. Variable domain in full (rest from reference TRBV2 and TRBJ1-2): EPEVTQTPSHQVTQMGQEVILRCVPISNHLYFYWYRQILGQKVEFLVSFYNNEISEKSEIFDDQFSVERPDGSNFTLKIRSTKLEDSAMYFCAGQPGQGHYGYTFGSGTRLTVV.

About this clone: Other DNA sequences in the sample encode the same CDR3. The genes are TRBV9 and TRBJ2-3, with no clear D. V was shortened by 0 bases and J by 3 bases, with 8 bases between the two germline ends. This CDR3 region has 14 residues. Germline CDR1 SGDLS, CDR2 YYNGEE. The CDR3 is CASSVDGGTDTQYF. The CDR3 nucleotides read TGTGCCAGCAGCGTAGATGGTGGGACAGATACGCAGTATTTT. Using reference TRBV9 and TRBJ2-3 for the parts outside the CDR3, the full variable domain is DSGVTQTPKHLITATGQRVTLRCSPRSGDLSVYWYQQSLDQGLQFLIQYYNGEERAKGNILERFSAQQFPDLHSELNLSSLELGDSALYFCASSVDGGTDTQYFGPGTRLTVL.

The V and J genes are TRBV28 and TRBJ1-1; 8 nucleotides match TRBD1. V was clipped by 4 bases and J by 6 bases; unmatched bases: 16. Germline CDR1 and CDR2: MDHEN and SYDVKM. The CDR3 is 17 amino acids. The CDR3, as DNA: TGTGCCAGCAGTTCATTAGGGGTTGGACAGGGTCGGCCTGAAGCTTTCTTT. Protein: CASSSLGVGQGRPEAFF. Supplemented by reference TRBV28 and TRBJ1-1, the full variable domain reads DVKVTQSSRYLVKRTGEKVFLECVQDMDHENMFWYRQDPGLGLRLIYFSYDVKMKEKGDIPEGYSVSREKKERFSLILESASTNQTSMYLCASSSLGVGQGRPEAFFGQGTRLTVV.

This clone was observed once. The chain joins TRBV19 to TRBJ1-2; D might be TRBD1 (6 bases). V lost 6 bases to trimming and J lost 12 bases, with 11 bases between them. CDR3 length: 10 amino acids. CDR1 and CDR2 from the germline V gene are LNHDA and SQIVND (reference sequence). The chain's CDR3 is CASRGNRDTF. CDR3 in DNA: TGTGCCAGTAGAGGGAACAGGGACACCTTC.

V gene TRBV28 combines with J gene TRBJ2-7; D ambiguous. This CDR3 has 15 amino acids. Germline V gene lookup returns CDR1 MDHEN and CDR2 SYDVKM. With 2 bases removed from V and 0 bases from J, the gap between germline ends came to 11 bases. The CDR3 region is CASSLPPVSSYEQYF. CDR3 DNA: TGTGCCAGCAGTTTACCACCCGTTAGCTCCTACGAGCAGTACTTC.

The rearrangement links TRBV4-3 to TRBJ2-1; TRBD2 agrees at 9 bases. The CDR3 is 16 amino acids. The germline V gene encodes CDR1 LGHNA and CDR2 YSLEER. V lost 1 base to trimming and J lost 5 bases; unmatched junction nucleotides: 6. The CDR3 protein is CASSQGTSALNNEQFF. The CDR3 DNA follows: TGCGCCAGCAGCCAAGGGACTAGCGCATTAAACAATGAGCAGTTCTTC.

This chain links TRBV6-6 with TRBJ2-7; D uncertain. This CDR3 is 14 amino acids long. The V end lost 8 bases, the J end lost 3 bases, and 17 bases lay between the germline ends. CDR1 and CDR2 from the germline V gene are MNHNY and SVGAGI (reference sequence). CDR3 residues: CASVAGRYIYEQYF. The CDR3 coding sequence is TGTGCCAGCGTGGCAGGACGGTACATCTACGAGCAGTACTTC.

The chain uses TRBV27 and TRBJ2-4, with a possible D match to TRBD1 (6 bases). The germline V gene has CDR1 MNHEY and CDR2 SMNVEV (reference sequence). The CDR3 loop spans 18 amino acids. Between the trimmed V and J ends, which lost 5 bases and 10 bases, there was a span of 30 bases. CDR3 protein: CASSPITNPTGASGIQYF. As DNA, the CDR3 is TGTGCCAGCAGTCCCATCACCAATCCGACAGGCGCTTCGGGTATTCAGTACTTC.

V and J are TRBV11-2 and TRBJ2-1; possible D gene TRBD2, 6 bases. Trimming shortened V by 5 bases and J by 6 bases, and 17 bases separated the two germline ends. CDR1 and CDR2 (germline): SGHAT, FQNNGV. This CDR3 contains 15 residues. This CDR3 is CASSPQMEGINEQFF. The CDR3 bases are TGTGCCAGCAGCCCCCAGATGGAGGGAATCAATGAGCAGTTCTTC.

This clone came up once. The genes are TRBV4-1 and TRBJ1-2; 8 bases are shared with TRBD1. The germline V gene has CDR1 MGHRA and CDR2 YSYEKL. The CDR3 sequence is 16 residues long. Trimming removed 4 bases from V and 7 bases from J; junction bases left unmatched: 14. In DNA, the CDR3 is TGCGCCAGCAGCCCGCTCCGGGACAGGATTGAAGTTGGCTACACCTTC. Protein: CASSPLRDRIEVGYTF.

The rearrangement uses TRBV6-5 and TRBJ2-3; D is perhaps TRBD1 (5 bases). Trimming left V 2 bases short and J 7 bases short, with 13 bases between. Per germline, CDR1 MNHEY and CDR2 SVGAGI. The CDR3 contains 14 residues. CDR3: CASSYGQGMNTQYF. CDR3 sequence (DNA): TGTGCCAGCAGTTACGGGCAGGGAATGAATACGCAGTATTTT.

This chain uses TRBV30 with TRBJ2-7; possibly TRBD1 for D (6 bases). The CDR3 extends over 15 amino acids. V was trimmed by 1 base and J by 7 bases, leaving 20 bases between them. Germline V gives CDR1 GTSNPN, CDR2 SVGIG (reference sequence). The CDR3 DNA reads as TGTGCCTGGAGTGGAAGACAGGTCCTACAATGGGAGCAGTACTTC. Amino acids: CAWSGRQVLQWEQYF.

As to this clone: Sequence at one end of the junction differs from germline and may be a read error. The chain combines TRBV10-3 with TRBJ2-7, with unresolved D. In germline, CDR1 is ENHRY, CDR2 SYGVKD. The CDR3 covers 13 residues. The CDR3 DNA follows: TGTGCCACCAGTGGCCCCATTTCCTACGAGCAGTACTTC. As protein: CATSGPISYEQYF.

The V gene is TRBV19, the J gene TRBJ1-3; D is uncertain. This CDR3 region has 16 residues. Germline CDR1 reads LNHDA; CDR2 reads SQIVND (reference sequence). The V end was cut by 3 bases, the J end by 0 bases, with 12 bases between. This CDR3 is CASSIRPGLSGNTIYF. The DNA for the CDR3 is TGTGCCAGTAGTATCCGTCCGGGTCTCTCTGGAAACACCATATATTTT.

The chain carries TRBV28 and TRBJ1-1; TRBD1 might be the D (6 bases). CDR1 and CDR2 from the germline V gene are MDHEN and SYDVKM. V gave up 1 base and J gave up 4 bases, with 13 bases separating them. This CDR3 is built from 15 residues. The DNA of the CDR3 is TGTGCCAGCAGTTTATACCCCCAGGGGCCCACTGAAGCTTTCTTT. Amino acid sequence: CASSLYPQGPTEAFF.

V usage is TRBV7-9 and J usage is TRBJ1-4; 8 nucleotides match TRBD1. With 5 bases clipped from V and 3 bases from J, the junction kept 11 bases outside the gene matches. The CDR3 extends over 17 amino acids. Germline assignment: CDR1 SEHNR and CDR2 FQNEAQ (reference sequence). The CDR3 region is CASSVDTGGPANEKLFF. Written as DNA, the CDR3 is TGTGCCAGCAGCGTAGACACAGGGGGTCCGGCTAATGAAAAACTGTTTTTT.

The chain joins TRBV27 to TRBJ2-7; possibly TRBD1 for D (6 bases). Between the trimmed V and J ends, which lost 5 bases and 7 bases, there was a span of 18 bases. Germline V CDR1 and CDR2: MNHEY, SMNVEV (reference sequence). The CDR3 has 14 residues. This CDR3 is CASSRADRSEEQYF. The CDR3 DNA is TGTGCCAGCAGTCGCGCGGACAGATCGGAAGAGCAGTACTTC.

The chain couples TRBV7-8 to TRBJ2-2; the D gene is possibly TRBD1 (5 bases). Germline V gene data show CDR1 as SGHVS and CDR2 as FQNEAQ. The V gene lost 10 bases and the J gene lost 4 bases, with 13 bases spanning the gap. CDR3 length: 13 residues. The CDR3 region has the DNA TGTGCCACCACCCAGGGCCCCACCGGGGAGCTGTTTTTT. Protein: CATTQGPTGELFF.

V usage is TRBV9 and J usage is TRBJ1-2; D gene ambiguous. The V and J ends lost 0 bases and 5 bases respectively, with 11 bases between them. Germline CDR1 is SGDLS and CDR2 is YYNGEE. The CDR3 totals 14 residues. CDR3: CASSVADGEYGYTF. CDR3 DNA: TGTGCCAGCAGCGTAGCAGATGGGGAATATGGCTACACCTTC.

CDR3: CASSLLWDSHTGELFF. The CDR3 DNA reads as TGTGCCAGCAGTTTACTTTGGGACAGTCACACCGGGGAGCTGTTTTTT. This chain uses TRBV27 with TRBJ2-2, with 7 bases fitting TRBD1. Per germline, CDR1 MNHEY and CDR2 SMNVEV (reference sequence). The CDR3 is 16 residues long. J gave up 3 bases and V 2 bases, and 6 bases lay outside the gene matches.